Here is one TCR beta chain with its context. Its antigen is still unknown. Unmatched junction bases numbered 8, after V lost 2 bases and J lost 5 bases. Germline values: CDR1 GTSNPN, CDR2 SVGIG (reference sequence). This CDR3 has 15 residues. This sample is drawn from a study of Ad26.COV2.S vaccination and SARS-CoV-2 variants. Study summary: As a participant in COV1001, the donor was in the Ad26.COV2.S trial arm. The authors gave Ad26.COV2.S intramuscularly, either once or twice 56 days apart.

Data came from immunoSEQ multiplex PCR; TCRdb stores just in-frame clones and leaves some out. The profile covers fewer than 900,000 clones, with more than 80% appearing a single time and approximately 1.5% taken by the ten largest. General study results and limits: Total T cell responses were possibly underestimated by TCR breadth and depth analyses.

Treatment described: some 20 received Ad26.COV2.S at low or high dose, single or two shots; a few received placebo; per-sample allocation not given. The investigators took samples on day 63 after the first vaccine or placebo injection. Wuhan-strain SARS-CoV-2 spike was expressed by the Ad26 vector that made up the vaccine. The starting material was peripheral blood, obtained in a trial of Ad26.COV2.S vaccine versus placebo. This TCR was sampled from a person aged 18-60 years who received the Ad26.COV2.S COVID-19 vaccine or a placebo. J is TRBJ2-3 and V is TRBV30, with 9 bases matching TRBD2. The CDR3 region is CAWSWGREGQDTQYF. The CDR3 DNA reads TGTGCCTGGAGTTGGGGGCGGGAGGGCCAAGATACGCAGTATTTT.